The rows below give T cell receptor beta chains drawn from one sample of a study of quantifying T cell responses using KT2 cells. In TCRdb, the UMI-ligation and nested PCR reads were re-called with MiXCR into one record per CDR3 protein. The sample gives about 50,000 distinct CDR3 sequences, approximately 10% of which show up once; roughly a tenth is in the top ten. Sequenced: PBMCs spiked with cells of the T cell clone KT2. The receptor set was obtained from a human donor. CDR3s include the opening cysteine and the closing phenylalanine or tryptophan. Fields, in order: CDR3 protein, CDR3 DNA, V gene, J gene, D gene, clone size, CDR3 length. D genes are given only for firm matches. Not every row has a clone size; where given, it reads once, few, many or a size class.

CDR3 protein: CSVEDPSQTQETQYF
CDR3 DNA: TGCAGCGTTGAAGATCCGTCTCAGACCCAAGAGACCCAGTACTTC
V gene: TRBV29-1
J gene: TRBJ2-5
D gene: NA
clone size: few
CDR3 length: 15

CDR3 protein: CASSPGASTDTQYF
CDR3 DNA: TGCGCCAGCAGCCCGGGTGCTAGCACAGATACGCAGTATTTT
V gene: TRBV5-1
J gene: TRBJ2-3
D gene: NA
clone size: NA
CDR3 length: 14

CDR3 protein: CASSLTVASDTQYF
CDR3 DNA: TGCGCCAGCAGCTTGACTGTAGCTTCGGATACGCAGTATTTT
V gene: TRBV5-1
J gene: TRBJ2-3
D gene: NA
clone size: few
CDR3 length: 14

CDR3 protein: CATRPPGQGLVVETQYF
CDR3 DNA: TGTGCCACCCGCCCCCCAGGGCAGGGCCTGGTGGTGGAGACCCAGTACTTC
V gene: TRBV24-1
J gene: TRBJ2-5
D gene: NA
clone size: few
CDR3 length: 17

CDR3 protein: CASAGDSFPGHTF
CDR3 DNA: TGTGCCAGCGCTGGAGACAGCTTCCCCGGCCACACCTTC
V gene: TRBV6-1
J gene: TRBJ1-2
D gene: NA
clone size: few
CDR3 length: 13

CDR3 protein: CASSDRTNQPQHF
CDR3 DNA: TGTGCCAGCAGTGACCGTACGAATCAGCCCCAGCATTTT
V gene: TRBV6-2/TRBV6-3
J gene: TRBJ1-5
D gene: NA
clone size: NA
CDR3 length: 13

CDR3 protein: CASSQGGSGNTIYF
CDR3 DNA: TGTGCCAGCAGCCAAGGAGGGTCTGGAAACACCATATATTTT
V gene: TRBV3-1
J gene: TRBJ1-3
D gene: NA
clone size: NA
CDR3 length: 14

CDR3 protein: CASSSQLAGRGNEQFF
CDR3 DNA: TGTGCCAGCAGCTCGCAGCTAGCGGGAAGGGGCAATGAGCAGTTCTTC
V gene: TRBV13
J gene: TRBJ2-1
D gene: TRBD2
clone size: NA
CDR3 length: 16

CDR3 protein: CASILGSGSDTQYF
CDR3 DNA: TGTGCCAGCATCCTCGGGTCAGGCTCAGATACGCAGTATTTT
V gene: TRBV2
J gene: TRBJ2-3
D gene: NA
clone size: NA
CDR3 length: 14

CDR3 protein: CASSSTGHEAFF
CDR3 DNA: TGTGCCAGCAGCTCGACAGGACATGAAGCTTTCTTT
V gene: TRBV7-6
J gene: TRBJ1-1
D gene: NA
clone size: few
CDR3 length: 12

CDR3 protein: CAIAEGAKNIQYF
CDR3 DNA: TGTGCCATTGCGGAGGGGGCAAAAAACATTCAGTACTTC
V gene: TRBV10-3
J gene: TRBJ2-4
D gene: NA
clone size: NA
CDR3 length: 13

CDR3 protein: CASSLQGKGTDTQYF
CDR3 DNA: TGTGCCAGCAGCTTACAGGGAAAGGGCACAGATACGCAGTATTTT
V gene: TRBV7-9
J gene: TRBJ2-3
D gene: NA
clone size: few
CDR3 length: 15

CDR3 protein: CSARAGTSGSGRDTQYF
CDR3 DNA: TGCAGTGCTAGGGCTGGGACTAGCGGGAGTGGTAGAGATACGCAGTATTTT
V gene: TRBV20-1
J gene: TRBJ2-3
D gene: TRBD2
clone size: NA
CDR3 length: 17

CDR3 protein: CASSQDIAAGDQETQYF
CDR3 DNA: TGTGCCAGCAGCCAAGATATCGCCGCGGGGGATCAAGAGACCCAGTACTTC
V gene: TRBV3-1
J gene: TRBJ2-5
D gene: TRBD2
clone size: few
CDR3 length: 17

CDR3 protein: CASSQERDSGANVLTF
CDR3 DNA: TGTGCCAGCAGCCAAGAGAGGGACTCTGGGGCCAACGTCCTGACTTTC
V gene: TRBV4-2
J gene: TRBJ2-6
D gene: NA
clone size: many
CDR3 length: 16

CDR3 protein: CASSFRGSSYEQYF
CDR3 DNA: TGTGCCAGCAGTTTTAGGGGTAGCTCCTACGAGCAGTACTTC
V gene: TRBV12-3/TRBV12-4
J gene: TRBJ2-7
D gene: NA
clone size: few
CDR3 length: 14

CDR3 protein: CASSGTTAGEQYF
CDR3 DNA: TGTGCCAGCTCCGGGACCACTGCCGGGGAGCAGTACTTC
V gene: TRBV11-1
J gene: TRBJ2-7
D gene: NA
clone size: NA
CDR3 length: 13

CDR3 protein: CASSYNQVNSPLHF
CDR3 DNA: TGTGCCAGCAGTTACAACCAGGTTAATTCACCCCTCCACTTT
V gene: TRBV6-6
J gene: TRBJ1-6
D gene: NA
clone size: many
CDR3 length: 14

CDR3 protein: CASSASYNEQFF
CDR3 DNA: TGTGCCAGCAGCGCCTCCTACAATGAGCAGTTCTTC
V gene: TRBV7-2
J gene: TRBJ2-1
D gene: NA
clone size: many
CDR3 length: 12

CDR3 protein: CASSSGGSYEQYF
CDR3 DNA: TGTGCCAGCAGCTCCGGGGGCTCCTACGAGCAGTACTTC
V gene: TRBV13
J gene: TRBJ2-7
D gene: NA
clone size: NA
CDR3 length: 13

CDR3 protein: CASRAPGAENTGELFF
CDR3 DNA: TGCGCCAGCAGAGCCCCCGGGGCCGAGAACACCGGGGAGCTGTTTTTT
V gene: TRBV5-1
J gene: TRBJ2-2
D gene: NA
clone size: NA
CDR3 length: 16

CDR3 protein: CASSPSFADTQYF
CDR3 DNA: TGTGCCAGCAGCCCTAGCTTCGCAGATACGCAGTATTTT
V gene: TRBV7-2
J gene: TRBJ2-3
D gene: NA
clone size: NA
CDR3 length: 13

CDR3 protein: CASSLLFGGHPKQFF
CDR3 DNA: TGTGCCAGCAGTTTATTATTTGGGGGTCACCCAAAGCAGTTCTTC
V gene: TRBV12-3/TRBV12-4
J gene: TRBJ2-1
D gene: NA
clone size: NA
CDR3 length: 15

CDR3 protein: CASSLEGQGDGYTF
CDR3 DNA: TGTGCCAGCAGCTTAGAGGGACAGGGTGATGGCTACACCTTC
V gene: TRBV7-2
J gene: TRBJ1-2
D gene: TRBD1
clone size: NA
CDR3 length: 14

CDR3 protein: CASSLNLGGELFF
CDR3 DNA: TGTGCCAGCAGCTTAAATCTGGGCGGGGAGCTGTTTTTT
V gene: TRBV7-3
J gene: TRBJ2-2
D gene: NA
clone size: few
CDR3 length: 13

CDR3 protein: CASSFSGMIEQYF
CDR3 DNA: TGCGCCAGCAGCTTCTCAGGGATGATCGAGCAGTACTTC
V gene: TRBV5-1
J gene: TRBJ2-7
D gene: NA
clone size: few
CDR3 length: 13

CDR3 protein: CASSHYRGNTEAFF
CDR3 DNA: TGCGCCAGCAGCCATTACAGGGGGAACACTGAAGCTTTCTTT
V gene: TRBV4-1
J gene: TRBJ1-1
D gene: TRBD1
clone size: NA
CDR3 length: 14

CDR3 protein: CASSWITDTQYF
CDR3 DNA: TGCGCCAGCAGCTGGATCACAGATACGCAGTATTTT
V gene: TRBV5-1
J gene: TRBJ2-3
D gene: NA
clone size: many
CDR3 length: 12

CDR3 protein: CASSLTPLGRRGELFF
CDR3 DNA: TGTGCCAGCAGCTTAACACCCCTAGGACGGCGCGGGGAGCTGTTTTTT
V gene: TRBV7-3
J gene: TRBJ2-2
D gene: NA
clone size: NA
CDR3 length: 16

CDR3 protein: CASSFKGRGTEAFF
CDR3 DNA: TGTGCCAGCAGCTTTAAGGGGCGTGGCACTGAAGCTTTCTTT
V gene: TRBV7-6
J gene: TRBJ1-1
D gene: NA
clone size: few
CDR3 length: 14

CDR3 protein: CSASLHSGSTDTQYF
CDR3 DNA: TGCAGTGCTAGTTTGCACAGTGGAAGCACAGATACGCAGTATTTT
V gene: TRBV20-1
J gene: TRBJ2-3
D gene: NA
clone size: NA
CDR3 length: 15

CDR3 protein: CASAQGAVETQYF
CDR3 DNA: TGTGCCAGCGCTCAAGGTGCCGTGGAGACCCAGTACTTC
V gene: TRBV7-3
J gene: TRBJ2-5
D gene: NA
clone size: NA
CDR3 length: 13

CDR3 protein: CASSLGSGFSLAEAFF
CDR3 DNA: TGTGCCAGCAGTTTAGGCTCAGGCTTTAGCTTGGCTGAAGCTTTCTTT
V gene: TRBV27
J gene: TRBJ1-1
D gene: NA
clone size: NA
CDR3 length: 16

CDR3 protein: CASSPRTGEKLFF
CDR3 DNA: TGTGCCAGCAGTCCCCGGACGGGAGAAAAACTGTTTTTT
V gene: TRBV27
J gene: TRBJ1-4
D gene: NA
clone size: NA
CDR3 length: 13

CDR3 protein: CASIRDRLAKNIQYF
CDR3 DNA: TGTGCCAGCATACGCGACAGGCTAGCCAAAAACATTCAGTACTTC
V gene: TRBV2
J gene: TRBJ2-4
D gene: NA
clone size: many
CDR3 length: 15

CDR3 protein: CSSIRGFLNTEAFF
CDR3 DNA: TGCAGTTCCATCAGGGGCTTTTTGAACACTGAAGCTTTCTTT
V gene: TRBV20-1
J gene: TRBJ1-1
D gene: NA
clone size: few
CDR3 length: 14

CDR3 protein: CASSDRIYGYTF
CDR3 DNA: TGTGCCAGCAGTGATCGGATCTATGGCTACACCTTC
V gene: TRBV13
J gene: TRBJ1-2
D gene: NA
clone size: few
CDR3 length: 12

CDR3 protein: CASSQELAVFTGELFF
CDR3 DNA: TGTGCCAGCAGCCAAGAACTAGCGGTGTTCACCGGGGAGCTGTTTTTT
V gene: TRBV14
J gene: TRBJ2-2
D gene: TRBD2
clone size: few
CDR3 length: 16

CDR3 protein: CASSSSRGGPGNTIYF
CDR3 DNA: TGTGCCAGCAGCTCCTCGAGAGGGGGGCCAGGAAACACCATATATTTT
V gene: TRBV7-3
J gene: TRBJ1-3
D gene: NA
clone size: few
CDR3 length: 16

CDR3 protein: CATSDLGTAGATYNEQFF
CDR3 DNA: TGTGCCACCAGTGATTTGGGAACTGCGGGAGCCACCTACAATGAGCAGTTCTTC
V gene: TRBV24-1
J gene: TRBJ2-1
D gene: TRBD2
clone size: few
CDR3 length: 18

CDR3 protein: CASSPDRRNYGYTF
CDR3 DNA: TGTGCCAGCAGTCCGGACAGACGTAACTATGGCTACACCTTC
V gene: TRBV27
J gene: TRBJ1-2
D gene: NA
clone size: few
CDR3 length: 14

CDR3 protein: CASSSEGTTGIYEQYF
CDR3 DNA: TGTGCCAGCAGCTCAGAAGGAACGACAGGTATCTACGAGCAGTACTTC
V gene: TRBV7-9
J gene: TRBJ2-7
D gene: NA
clone size: few
CDR3 length: 16

CDR3 protein: CASSSRLAGGHGEQFF
CDR3 DNA: TGTGCCAGCAGCTCAAGACTAGCGGGGGGCCATGGTGAGCAGTTCTTC
V gene: TRBV13
J gene: TRBJ2-1
D gene: TRBD2
clone size: few
CDR3 length: 16

CDR3 protein: CASSVAKNIQYF
CDR3 DNA: TGTGCCAGCAGTGTCGCCAAAAACATTCAGTACTTC
V gene: TRBV2
J gene: TRBJ2-4
D gene: NA
clone size: once
CDR3 length: 12

CDR3 protein: CATSDPGSGLKDEQFF
CDR3 DNA: TGTGCCACCAGTGACCCCGGATCGGGTTTGAAGGATGAGCAGTTCTTC
V gene: TRBV24-1
J gene: TRBJ2-1
D gene: NA
clone size: few
CDR3 length: 16

CDR3 protein: CASSQTFLSGVFF
CDR3 DNA: TGTGCCAGCAGCCAAACCTTTCTAAGCGGGGTGTTTTTC
V gene: TRBV3-1
J gene: TRBJ2-7
D gene: TRBD2
clone size: few
CDR3 length: 13

CDR3 protein: CASSWGQGRMNTEAFF
CDR3 DNA: TGCGCCAGCAGCTGGGGACAGGGTCGCATGAACACTGAAGCTTTCTTT
V gene: TRBV5-1
J gene: TRBJ1-1
D gene: TRBD1
clone size: many
CDR3 length: 16

CDR3 protein: CASSPGTSGFNEQFF
CDR3 DNA: TGCGCCAGCAGCCCCGGGACTAGCGGTTTCAATGAGCAGTTCTTC
V gene: TRBV5-1
J gene: TRBJ2-1
D gene: TRBD2
clone size: NA
CDR3 length: 15

CDR3 protein: CASSYSAGTPDTQYF
CDR3 DNA: TGTGCCAGCAGTTACTCCGCCGGGACACCAGATACGCAGTATTTT
V gene: TRBV6-2/TRBV6-3
J gene: TRBJ2-3
D gene: NA
clone size: few
CDR3 length: 15

CDR3 protein: CASSLEAEEGSNQPQHF
CDR3 DNA: TGTGCCAGCAGCTTAGAGGCCGAGGAGGGGAGCAATCAGCCCCAGCATTTT
V gene: TRBV7-9
J gene: TRBJ1-5
D gene: NA
clone size: NA
CDR3 length: 17